A single sample gave rise to the 4 T cell receptor beta chains below, sequenced in a study of Ad26.COV2.S vaccination and SARS-CoV-2 variants. Profiling relied on immunoSEQ multiplex PCR, and the TCRdb table lists in-frame clones only, not all of them. Here the sample spans 350,000 to 500,000 clones, around 90% being singletons. The treatment denotes: 15 to 20 received Ad26.COV2.S at low or high dose, single or two shots; five or six received placebo; per-sample allocation not given. Sampling took place 63 days after the first vaccine or placebo injection. Sequencing used peripheral blood, obtained in a trial of Ad26.COV2.S vaccine versus placebo. The receptors shown here come from a person between 18 and 59 years old who received the Ad26.COV2.S COVID-19 vaccine or a placebo.

This clone came up a few times. The V and J genes are TRBV7-9 and TRBJ2-7; 12 bases are a match to TRBD2. The V gene end was trimmed by 2 bases and the J gene end by 3 bases; junction bases not matched to a gene: 2. CDR3 length: 15 residues. Looked up from germline, CDR1 is SEHNR and CDR2 is FQNEAQ (reference sequence). The CDR3 coding sequence is TGTGCCAGCAGCTTACGGACTAGCGGGAACTACGAGCAGTACTTC. This codes for CASSLRTSGNYEQYF.

The CDR3 sequence is CASSELTGGSGNTIYF. The CDR3 DNA is TGTGCCAGCAGTGAACTAACAGGGGGCTCTGGAAACACCATATATTTT. This chain joins TRBV2 and TRBJ1-3, with TRBD1 matching 8 bases. Germline V gene sequence: CDR1 SNHLY, CDR2 FYNNEI. The ends lost 2 bases at V and 0 bases at J; junction bases unmatched: 3. This CDR3 comprises 16 residues.

Concerning this clone itself: The junction and the germline gene differ at one end; a read error may be behind it. V usage is TRBV27 and J usage is TRBJ2-7, with TRBD2 as a possible D gene (7 bases). CDR3 size: 16 residues. Germline loops: CDR1 MNHEY, CDR2 SMNVEV (reference sequence). CDR3 protein: CASSFFRGASSDEQYF. The CDR3 coding sequence is TGTGCCAGCAGTTTTTTTCGGGGGGCTAGCTCCGACGAGCAGTACTTC.

The V call is TRBV5-6, the J call TRBJ2-1, with 8 bases identical to TRBD1. CDR1 is SGHDT, CDR2 YYEEEE, per germline. The CDR3 extends over 15 amino acids. V gave up 4 bases and J gave up 4 bases; unmatched junction bases: 7. The CDR3 nucleotides read TGTGCCAGCAGCCAAGCAGGGGGCTTATACAATGAGCAGTTCTTC. Translation gives CASSQAGGLYNEQFF. The variable domain in full, with the rest retrieved from reference TRBV5-6 and TRBJ2-1, is DAGVTQSPTHLIKTRGQQVTLRCSPKSGHDTVSWYQQALGQGPQFIFQYYEEEERQRGNFPDRFSGHQFPNYSSELNVNALLLGDSALYLCASSQAGGLYNEQFFGPGTRLTVL.